The clone carrying this T cell receptor beta chain was observed a few times. Antigen specificity is unknown. Germline V gene data show CDR1 as SGHDT and CDR2 as YYEEEE. The V and J ends lost 1 base and 14 bases respectively, with 13 bases between them. The CDR3 consists of 12 residues. This record comes from a study of cytomegalovirus exposure and HLA in healthy donors. General observations from the study: TCR beta V segments were, for the most part, productive about 87% or about 30% of the time in an earlier analysis.

The PCR used 60 Vbeta and 13 Jbeta primers. The repertoire was sequenced with immunoSEQ multiplex PCR; TCRdb's copy has only in-frame clones and lacks some. The data contain 140,000 to 150,000 clones, about 70% of them seen just once; the ten biggest clones take up 4% to 5.5%. Healthy bone marrow donors made up the donors. Material: PBMCs. V gene TRBV5-6 combines with J gene TRBJ1-3; no firm D call. This sequence originates from a man aged 55-75 years in good health and CMV-seronegative. The CDR3 bases are TGTGCCAGCAGCTTGTTGGGGAGTAACCTATATTTT. It translates to CASSLLGSNLYF.